Shown below are 10 T cell receptor beta chains from a single sample sequenced in a study of blood T cell repertoires in COVID-19. TCRdb's table, derived via immunoSEQ multiplex PCR, lists solely in-frame clones and lacks some. The sample yields about 120,000 clones, over 65% seen once. Sequencing was performed on peripheral blood. Every receptor here comes from a woman aged 70-85 years with acute or convalescent COVID-19.

V and J are TRBV5-1 and TRBJ1-6, with D unresolved. The V and J ends lost 1 base and 6 bases respectively, with 14 bases between them. The CDR3 covers 16 residues. In germline, CDR1 is SGHRS, CDR2 YFSETQ. CDR3 nucleotides: TGCGCCAGCAGCTTGAGTCTGGGAGGTCTTAATTCACCCCTCCACTTT. Translated, it gives CASSLSLGGLNSPLHF.

The gene calls are TRBV29-1 and TRBJ2-3; 11 positions agree with TRBD2. The CDR3 has 15 residues. The V segment lost 4 bases and the J segment 9 bases; nucleotides outside the gene matches: 12. Germline V gene data show CDR1 as SQVTM and CDR2 as ANQGSEA. The CDR3 reads CSVGGSGGASGTQYF. CDR3 bases: TGCAGCGTTGGTGGTAGCGGGGGGGCCTCAGGCACGCAGTATTTT.

In its sample, this clone was seen once. The genes are TRBV29-1 and TRBJ1-1; 11 nucleotides align to TRBD1. In germline, CDR1 is SQVTM, CDR2 ANQGSEA. V shed 2 bases, J shed 6 bases, and the junction held 8 bases outside the gene matches. The CDR3 loop spans 15 amino acids. The chain's CDR3 is CSVERTGGARAEAFF. The CDR3 DNA follows: TGCAGCGTTGAAAGGACAGGGGGCGCGCGTGCTGAAGCTTTCTTT.

This clone has a handful of counts. This rearrangement joins TRBV7-7 to TRBJ2-2, with 10 bases matching TRBD2. The germline gives CDR1 SSHAT, CDR2 FNYEAQ (reference sequence). This CDR3 is built from 15 residues. V was pared by 5 bases and J by 1 base, with 1 base of the junction left unmatched. In DNA, the CDR3 is TGTGCCAGCAGCGCTAGCGGGGGGAACACCGGGGAGCTGTTTTTT. Translating it yields CASSASGGNTGELFF.

The chain carries TRBV9 and TRBJ1-4; 7 bases align to TRBD1. Germline CDR1 reads SGDLS; CDR2 reads YYNGEE. With V trimmed by 4 bases and J by 7 bases, 10 bases remained unmatched. The CDR3 sequence is 15 residues long. The CDR3 nucleotides are TGTGCCAGCAGCCCAGGGGGGCAGGGGACTGAAAAACTGTTTTTT. Protein product: CASSPGGQGTEKLFF.

V usage is TRBV2 and J usage is TRBJ2-7; 8 nucleotides agree with TRBD1. V lost 5 bases, J lost 0 bases, and 9 bases stayed unmatched. Looked up from germline, CDR1 is SNHLY and CDR2 is FYNNEI. The CDR3 contains 16 residues. The CDR3 sequence is CASSSPRQGASYEQYV. The CDR3 DNA reads as TGTGCCAGCAGTTCGCCCCGCCAGGGGGCCTCCTACGAGCAGTACGTC.

The CDR3 nucleotides read TGTGCCAGCAGGGCGGGGTCGGCAGAGACCCAGTACTTC. This codes for CASRAGSAETQYF. The V and J genes are TRBV7-8 and TRBJ2-5, with D possibly being TRBD2 (6 bases). The CDR3 spans 13 residues. Per the germline V gene, CDR1 is SGHVS and CDR2 is FQNEAQ. V was pared by 6 bases and J by 4 bases, with 12 bases between.

The chain has TRBV9 and TRBJ1-2, with D possibly TRBD1 on 6 matching bases. CDR3 length: 12 amino acids. Germline loops: CDR1 SGDLS, CDR2 YYNGEE. V was shortened by 4 bases and J by 6 bases, with 10 bases between the two germline ends. For the CDR3, the DNA is TGTGCCAGCAGCAGGACAGAAAATGGCTACACCTTC. Translating gives CASSRTENGYTF.

DNA of the CDR3: TGTGCCAGCAGTGCTCTTAGACGGGTTAGCAATCAGCCCCAGCATTTT. This codes for CASSALRRVSNQPQHF. The V call is TRBV2, the J call TRBJ1-5; D unresolved. Trimming cost V 4 bases and J 0 bases, with 13 bases left between them. The germline V gene has CDR1 SNHLY and CDR2 FYNNEI. This CDR3 is 16 amino acids long. The full variable domain, completed using reference TRBV2 and TRBJ1-5, is EPEVTQTPSHQVTQMGQEVILRCVPISNHLYFYWYRQILGQKVEFLVSFYNNEISEKSEIFDDQFSVERPDGSNFTLKIRSTKLEDSAMYFCASSALRRVSNQPQHFGDGTRLSIL.

This sequence joins TRBV3-1 (or the pseudogene TRBV3-2) and TRBJ1-2; D uncertain. The CDR3 length is 15 residues. Per germline, CDR1 LGHDT and CDR2 YNNKEL (reference sequence). V lost 1 base, J lost 2 bases, and 11 bases lay in between. For the CDR3, the DNA is TGTGCCAGCAGCCAAGGGGCCAGAGGGAACTATGGCTACACCTTC. Translation: CASSQGARGNYGYTF.